These T cell receptor beta chains were read from a single sample in a study of CD8+CD57+ T cells in acquired aplastic anemia. Using its own MiXCR run on the reads, TCRdb lists one record per CDR3 protein. The sample has 150,000 to 200,000 distinct CDR3 sequences; around 48% are singletons. Sequenced material: sorted CD4+, CD8+, or CD8+CD57+ T cells (not recorded which) from PBMCs. The receptors derive from a human donor with aplastic anemia. The CDR3 runs from the conserved cysteine through the conserved F or W. The D gene is left open where the match is weak. Size is stated for part of the rows, as once, few or many counts, or as a class when the clone is expanded.

clone_size: many; j_call: TRBJ1-5; v_call: TRBV6-1; cdr3_length: 15; d_call: NA; cdr3_aa: CASSPDAAPNQPQHF; cdr3_nt: TGTGCCAGCAGTCCAGACGCGGCGCCCAATCAGCCCCAGCATTTT
clone_size: NA; j_call: TRBJ1-2; v_call: TRBV15; cdr3_length: 15; d_call: TRBD1; cdr3_aa: CATSRGTGENYGYTF; cdr3_nt: TGTGCCACCAGCAGAGGGACAGGAGAGAACTATGGCTACACCTTC
clone_size: many; j_call: TRBJ2-2; v_call: TRBV5-1; cdr3_length: 18; d_call: TRBD2; cdr3_aa: CASSPTDTGTSVTGELFF; cdr3_nt: TGCGCCAGCAGCCCAACCGATACCGGGACTAGCGTGACCGGGGAGCTGTTTTTT
clone_size: many; j_call: TRBJ1-1; v_call: TRBV12-3/TRBV12-4; cdr3_length: 11; d_call: NA; cdr3_aa: CASSFSPEAFF; cdr3_nt: TGTGCCAGCAGTTTCAGTCCTGAAGCTTTCTTT
clone_size: NA; j_call: TRBJ1-1; v_call: TRBV7-2; cdr3_length: 14; d_call: NA; cdr3_aa: CASSLFAMNTEAFF; cdr3_nt: TGTGCCAGCAGCCTATTCGCGATGAACACTGAAGCTTTCTTT
clone_size: NA; j_call: TRBJ1-1; v_call: TRBV7-7; cdr3_length: 13; d_call: NA; cdr3_aa: CASSSQMNTEAFF; cdr3_nt: TGTGCTAGCAGCTCACAGATGAACACTGAAGCTTTCTTT
clone_size: NA; j_call: TRBJ1-5; v_call: TRBV2; cdr3_length: 13; d_call: NA; cdr3_aa: CASTPSPNQPQHF; cdr3_nt: TGTGCCAGCACCCCCAGCCCTAATCAGCCCCAGCATTTT
clone_size: few; j_call: TRBJ2-1; v_call: TRBV2; cdr3_length: 12; d_call: NA; cdr3_aa: CASSGGANEQFF; cdr3_nt: TGTGCCAGCAGTGGTGGGGCAAATGAGCAGTTCTTC
clone_size: many; j_call: TRBJ2-7; v_call: TRBV6-2/TRBV6-3; cdr3_length: 18; d_call: TRBD2; cdr3_aa: CASSYSRTGLAGSYEQYF; cdr3_nt: TGTGCCAGCAGTTACTCGAGAACGGGACTAGCGGGAAGCTACGAGCAGTACTTC
clone_size: NA; j_call: TRBJ1-2; v_call: TRBV2; cdr3_length: 12; d_call: NA; cdr3_aa: CASGKANYGYTF; cdr3_nt: TGTGCCAGCGGTAAAGCCAACTATGGCTACACCTTC
clone_size: many; j_call: TRBJ2-7; v_call: TRBV7-9; cdr3_length: 14; d_call: NA; cdr3_aa: CASSGAGRHLEQYF; cdr3_nt: TGTGCCAGCAGCGGAGCGGGCAGGCACTTAGAGCAGTACTTC
clone_size: many; j_call: TRBJ1-2; v_call: TRBV5-4; cdr3_length: 13; d_call: TRBD1; cdr3_aa: CASSRDRDYGYTF; cdr3_nt: TGTGCCAGCAGCAGGGACAGGGACTATGGCTACACCTTC
clone_size: NA; j_call: TRBJ2-5; v_call: TRBV7-2; cdr3_length: 15; d_call: TRBD1; cdr3_aa: CASSLGRGPKETQYF; cdr3_nt: TGTGCCAGCAGCTTAGGCAGGGGGCCCAAAGAGACCCAGTACTTC
clone_size: NA; j_call: TRBJ1-5; v_call: TRBV2; cdr3_length: 14; d_call: TRBD1; cdr3_aa: CASSGGQGYQPQHF; cdr3_nt: TGTGCCAGCAGTGGGGGACAGGGCTATCAGCCCCAGCATTTT
clone_size: once; j_call: TRBJ2-5; v_call: TRBV5-1; cdr3_length: 13; d_call: TRBD1; cdr3_aa: CASRQGPQETQYF; cdr3_nt: TGCGCCAGCAGACAGGGGCCTCAAGAGACCCAGTACTTC
clone_size: NA; j_call: TRBJ2-7; v_call: TRBV11-2; cdr3_length: 13; d_call: NA; cdr3_aa: CASSSDPTKEQYF; cdr3_nt: TGTGCCAGCTCCTCGGACCCCACGAAGGAGCAGTACTTC
clone_size: NA; j_call: TRBJ2-3; v_call: TRBV19; cdr3_length: 14; d_call: TRBD2; cdr3_aa: CASRAGSSTDTQYF; cdr3_nt: TGTGCCAGTAGAGCGGGATCTAGCACAGATACGCAGTATTTT
clone_size: NA; j_call: TRBJ2-2; v_call: TRBV4-3; cdr3_length: 15; d_call: NA; cdr3_aa: CTSSQYEGATGELFF; cdr3_nt: TGCACCAGCAGCCAGTATGAGGGTGCCACCGGGGAGCTGTTTTTT
clone_size: NA; j_call: TRBJ2-5; v_call: TRBV15; cdr3_length: 16; d_call: TRBD2; cdr3_aa: CATSRADRAGQETQYF; cdr3_nt: TGTGCCACCAGCAGAGCAGACAGAGCGGGGCAAGAGACCCAGTACTTC
clone_size: many; j_call: TRBJ1-2; v_call: TRBV5-6; cdr3_length: 17; d_call: TRBD1; cdr3_aa: CASTHGWSGQGNYGYTF; cdr3_nt: TGTGCCAGCACGCACGGGTGGTCGGGACAGGGGAACTATGGCTACACCTTC
clone_size: NA; j_call: TRBJ1-5; v_call: TRBV5-1; cdr3_length: 14; d_call: NA; cdr3_aa: CASSLMGDAQPQHF; cdr3_nt: TGCGCCAGCAGCTTGATGGGGGACGCTCAGCCCCAGCATTTT
clone_size: few; j_call: TRBJ2-7; v_call: TRBV12-3/TRBV12-4; cdr3_length: 17; d_call: NA; cdr3_aa: CASSHQAGAIYSYEQYF; cdr3_nt: TGTGCCAGCAGTCATCAGGCAGGGGCAATTTACTCCTACGAGCAGTACTTC
clone_size: NA; j_call: TRBJ2-6; v_call: TRBV2; cdr3_length: 17; d_call: TRBD2; cdr3_aa: CASSAGLAGAGANVLTF; cdr3_nt: TGTGCCAGCAGTGCTGGACTAGCGGGAGCTGGGGCCAACGTCCTGACTTTC
clone_size: many; j_call: TRBJ2-7; v_call: TRBV29-1; cdr3_length: 14; d_call: NA; cdr3_aa: CSVAFHSGAYEQYF; cdr3_nt: TGCAGCGTTGCCTTCCATAGCGGAGCCTACGAGCAGTACTTC
clone_size: many; j_call: TRBJ2-5; v_call: TRBV7-7; cdr3_length: 14; d_call: NA; cdr3_aa: CASSWRGDQETQYF; cdr3_nt: TGTGCTAGCAGTTGGAGGGGGGACCAAGAGACCCAGTACTTC
clone_size: once; j_call: TRBJ1-1; v_call: TRBV7-2; cdr3_length: 14; d_call: NA; cdr3_aa: CASSVGGRGTEAFF; cdr3_nt: TGTGCCAGCAGCGTAGGAGGGAGAGGCACTGAAGCTTTCTTT
clone_size: NA; j_call: TRBJ1-6; v_call: TRBV5-1; cdr3_length: 15; d_call: TRBD1; cdr3_aa: CASSNARGTNSPLHF; cdr3_nt: TGCGCCAGCAGCAACGCCAGGGGGACGAATTCACCCCTCCACTTT
clone_size: many; j_call: TRBJ2-3; v_call: TRBV6-6; cdr3_length: 14; d_call: NA; cdr3_aa: CASSYGESTDTQYF; cdr3_nt: TGTGCCAGCAGTTACGGGGAGAGCACAGATACGCAGTATTTT
clone_size: many; j_call: TRBJ2-3; v_call: TRBV10-3; cdr3_length: 14; d_call: NA; cdr3_aa: CAISTPTSTDTQYF; cdr3_nt: TGTGCCATCAGCACCCCGACTAGCACAGATACGCAGTATTTT
clone_size: NA; j_call: TRBJ1-2; v_call: TRBV5-1; cdr3_length: 12; d_call: NA; cdr3_aa: CASSLEESGYTF; cdr3_nt: TGCGCCAGCAGCTTGGAAGAGAGTGGCTACACCTTC
clone_size: many; j_call: TRBJ2-7; v_call: TRBV6-1; cdr3_length: 13; d_call: NA; cdr3_aa: CASRNLANLEQYF; cdr3_nt: TGTGCCAGCAGGAATCTAGCGAATCTCGAGCAGTACTTC
clone_size: NA; j_call: TRBJ2-1; v_call: TRBV29-1; cdr3_length: 14; d_call: TRBD1; cdr3_aa: CSVEDRVRYNEQFF; cdr3_nt: TGCAGCGTTGAGGACAGGGTGAGATACAATGAGCAGTTCTTC
clone_size: NA; j_call: TRBJ1-2; v_call: TRBV24-1; cdr3_length: 12; d_call: NA; cdr3_aa: CATSDGVGGYTF; cdr3_nt: TGTGCCACCAGTGATGGGGTAGGCGGCTACACCTTC
clone_size: NA; j_call: TRBJ2-3; v_call: TRBV10-3; cdr3_length: 13; d_call: TRBD1; cdr3_aa: CAIKDRETDTQYF; cdr3_nt: TGTGCCATCAAAGACAGGGAAACAGATACGCAGTATTTT
clone_size: many; j_call: TRBJ2-2; v_call: TRBV12-3/TRBV12-4; cdr3_length: 17; d_call: NA; cdr3_aa: CASSLVYPSKVYGELFF; cdr3_nt: TGTGCCAGCAGTTTGGTCTACCCCAGTAAGGTATACGGGGAGCTGTTTTTT
clone_size: NA; j_call: TRBJ1-4; v_call: TRBV4-2; cdr3_length: 15; d_call: NA; cdr3_aa: CASSQRLGGEEKLFF; cdr3_nt: TGTGCCAGCAGCCAACGGCTAGGCGGGGAGGAAAAACTGTTTTTT
clone_size: NA; j_call: TRBJ1-6; v_call: TRBV2; cdr3_length: 13; d_call: NA; cdr3_aa: CASSEGSYSPLHF; cdr3_nt: TGTGCCAGCAGTGAGGGCAGTTATTCACCCCTCCACTTT
clone_size: NA; j_call: TRBJ1-2; v_call: TRBV20-1; cdr3_length: 12; d_call: NA; cdr3_aa: CSARVDIYGYTF; cdr3_nt: TGCAGTGCTAGAGTAGACATCTATGGCTACACCTTC
clone_size: many; j_call: TRBJ2-7; v_call: TRBV2; cdr3_length: 16; d_call: TRBD2; cdr3_aa: CASSAGLAGSSYEQYF; cdr3_nt: TGTGCCAGCAGTGCCGGACTAGCGGGGAGCTCCTACGAGCAGTACTTC
clone_size: NA; j_call: TRBJ2-5; v_call: TRBV24-1; cdr3_length: 16; d_call: TRBD2; cdr3_aa: CATSDSSGGAKETQYF; cdr3_nt: TGTGCCACCAGTGATTCCAGCGGGGGGGCCAAAGAGACCCAGTACTTC